The rows below give T cell receptor beta chains drawn from one sample of a study of T cell repertoires in cytomegalovirus infection. TCRdb independently ran MiXCR on the reads; one entry per CDR3 protein. This sample has roughly 240,000 distinct CDR3 sequences, with around 6.6% found just once. The sequenced material came from PBMCs. All receptors come from a human donor in good health (CMV status not recorded). Some clones in this sample may be carry-over from other donors' samples. CDR3s include the opening cysteine and the closing phenylalanine or tryptophan. D genes are given only for firm matches. Only part of the rows carry a size: once, few, many, or a class if the clone is expanded.

d_gene	v_gene	abundance	j_gene	CDR3nt	CDR3aa
NA	TRBV6-2/TRBV6-3	many	TRBJ1-2	TGTGCCAGCAGTCCGCCTCGACAGAGGGACTATGGCTACACCTTC	CASSPPRQRDYGYTF
NA	TRBV6-5	many	TRBJ2-5	TGTGCCAGCAGTTACTCGAGCAGGATAGAGACCCAGTACTTC	CASSYSSRIETQYF
TRBD2	TRBV2	many	TRBJ2-2	TGTGCCAGCACCGGAGCGGGGGCCTCAAACACCGGGGAGCTGTTTTTT	CASTGAGASNTGELFF
NA	TRBV7-2	many	TRBJ1-6	TGTGCCAGCAGCTTAGGTCAGAGCTCCTATAATTCACCCCTCCACTTT	CASSLGQSSYNSPLHF
NA	TRBV19	many	TRBJ1-1	TGTGCCAGTAGCCAGTTCTCGAACACTGAAGCTTTCTTT	CASSQFSNTEAFF
NA	TRBV7-6	many	TRBJ1-1	TGTGCCAGCAGCTTAGGGGTCCAGAACACTGAAGCTTTCTTT	CASSLGVQNTEAFF
NA	TRBV28	many	TRBJ1-1	TGTGCCAGCAGTTTATTCCGGGCTAACACTGAAGCTTTCTTT	CASSLFRANTEAFF
NA	TRBV29-1	many	TRBJ2-1	TGCAGCGTGGGAAGGGGGGTATCCTACAATGAGCAGTTCTTC	CSVGRGVSYNEQFF
NA	TRBV9	many	TRBJ1-1	TGTGCCAGCAGCGTAGGCAGAGTCATGAACACTGAAGCTTTCTTT	CASSVGRVMNTEAFF
TRBD1	TRBV6-6	few	TRBJ2-1	TGTGCCAGCAGTTACGGGACCTGGACAGGGTACAATGAGCAGTTCTTC	CASSYGTWTGYNEQFF
NA	TRBV5-1	many	TRBJ1-6	TGCGCCAGCAGCCCATCCGGGACGGAGAAAAGTCCCCTCCACTTT	CASSPSGTEKSPLHF
TRBD1	TRBV4-1	many	TRBJ1-1	TGCGCCAGCAGCGCACCGGGACAGGGGAACACTGAAGCTTTCTTT	CASSAPGQGNTEAFF
NA	TRBV6-1	many	TRBJ2-2	TGTGCCAGCAGCCGGGGCGCGAACACCGGGGAGCTGTTTTTT	CASSRGANTGELFF
NA	TRBV6-2/TRBV6-3	many	TRBJ2-2	TGTGCCAGCAGTTACATCCGGGCCGGGGAGCTGTTTTTT	CASSYIRAGELFF
NA	TRBV4-1	NA	TRBJ2-1	TGCGCCAGCAGCCAGGGGCCAGCCCCGGCCTACAAGGAGCAGTTCTTT	CASSQGPAPAYKEQFF
NA	TRBV12-5	many	TRBJ1-1	TGTGCTAGTGGTTTGCTCCCTACCCGGATGAACACTGAAGCTTTCTTT	CASGLLPTRMNTEAFF
NA	TRBV14	many	TRBJ1-1	TGTGCCAGCAGCCTTCAAGGGAGTGTTCCTGAAGCTTTCTTT	CASSLQGSVPEAFF
NA	TRBV20-1	many	TRBJ1-5	TGCAGTGCTAGGGATCCGGGCGCCCAGGATCAGCCCCAGCATTTT	CSARDPGAQDQPQHF
NA	TRBV4-1	many	TRBJ1-2	TGCGCCAGCAGCCAGTGGGTCAAGACGGCGATTAATGGCTACACCTTC	CASSQWVKTAINGYTF
NA	TRBV2	many	TRBJ1-2	TGTGCCATAGTGGGGACGGCCTATGGCTACACCTTC	CAIVGTAYGYTF
NA	TRBV28	many	TRBJ1-6	TGTGCCAGCAGTTTATCGAGCAGCCCTCTCCACTTT	CASSLSSSPLHF
NA	TRBV12-5	many	TRBJ2-1	TGTGCTAGTGGTCCCGGACAGTCCCCCTACAATGAGCAGTTCTTC	CASGPGQSPYNEQFF
NA	TRBV30	many	TRBJ2-3	TGTGCCTGGGGCTCGGTAGATACGCAGTATTTT	CAWGSVDTQYF
TRBD1	TRBV30	many	TRBJ1-1	TGTGCCTGGAGTGCACTGGGACAGTGGAACACTGAAGCTTTCTTT	CAWSALGQWNTEAFF
TRBD2	TRBV12-3/TRBV12-4	NA	TRBJ2-3	TGTGCCAGCAGTTTTGCAGCGGGGGGGCCAAATACGCAGTATTTT	CASSFAAGGPNTQYF
TRBD1	TRBV7-2	many	TRBJ2-7	TGTGCCAGCAGCTTGACAGGGGAGATGTGGTACGAGCAGTACTTC	CASSLTGEMWYEQYF
NA	TRBV6-2/TRBV6-3	many	TRBJ2-7	TGTGCCAGCAGTGCCTTGAGAGCCGGGTTGCCTTACGAGCAGTACTTC	CASSALRAGLPYEQYF
TRBD1	TRBV28	few	TRBJ2-4	TGTGCCAGCAGGGTGACAGGGGCGATCCTAGCCAAAAACATTCAGTACTTC	CASRVTGAILAKNIQYF
NA	TRBV28	many	TRBJ1-5	TGTGCCAGCAGGCAGGATAGCAATCAGCCCCAGCATTTT	CASRQDSNQPQHF